Each of the 8 T cell receptor beta chains below was sequenced from the same sample in a study of beta chain features in type 1 diabetes. Every isolated RNA sample was fully reverse transcribed, so sequencing captured expressed TCRB transcripts. The repertoire was sequenced with immunoSEQ multiplex PCR; TCRdb's copy has only in-frame clones and lacks some. This table has 200,000 to 250,000 clones, about 10% appearing once. The sequenced sample was naive CD4+ T cells from blood. The origin of the receptors is a woman in her late teens or twenties in good health.

The chain recombines TRBV6-5 with TRBJ1-3, with D possibly matching TRBD1 (5 bases). This CDR3 spans 13 amino acids. Germline loops: CDR1 MNHEY, CDR2 SVGAGI. Trimming shortened V by 4 bases and J by 3 bases, and 7 bases separated the two germline ends. The CDR3 sequence is CASSWGVGNTIYF. CDR3 sequence (DNA): TGTGCCAGCAGTTGGGGGGTTGGAAACACCATATATTTT.

This clone has just a few counts. This sequence joins TRBV30 and TRBJ1-3; weak D call: TRBD1 (5 bases). Trimming took off 0 bases at V and 4 bases at J, with 19 bases between the two ends. The CDR3 has 17 residues. Germline-derived CDR1 and CDR2 are GTSNPN and SVGIG (reference sequence). CDR3 coding DNA: TGTGCCTGGAGTGTAGAGGGACTCAACCAAAGAGGAAACACCATATATTTT. Protein sequence: CAWSVEGLNQRGNTIYF.

The CDR3 bases are TGTGCCAGCAGTGTGGGGCCTTCTCAGCCCCAGCATTTT. Translating it yields CASSVGPSQPQHF. The chain has TRBV6-1 and TRBJ1-5; D is possibly TRBD1 (5 bases). V lost 4 bases and J lost 6, with 10 bases in between. The germline V gene has CDR1 MNHNS and CDR2 SASEGT. The CDR3 sequence is 13 residues long.

This clone was recorded a few times. J is TRBJ2-1 and V is TRBV11-2, with 14 bases identical to TRBD2. CDR3 length equals 17 residues. V was pared by 0 bases and J by 7 bases, with 5 bases of the junction left unmatched. The germline V gene encodes CDR1 SGHAT and CDR2 FQNNGV. In DNA form, the CDR3 reads TGTGCCAGCAGCTTAGATTTAGGGACTAGCGGGAGTAATGAGCAGTTCTTC. Translating it yields CASSLDLGTSGSNEQFF. The full variable domain, completed using reference TRBV11-2 and TRBJ2-1, is EAGVAQSPRYKIIEKRQSVAFWCNPISGHATLYWYQQILGQGPKLLIQFQNNGVVDDSQLPKDRFSAERLKGVDSTLKIQPAKLEDSAVYLCASSLDLGTSGSNEQFFGPGTRLTVL.

The chain is built from TRBV7-8 and TRBJ2-6, with no clear D. Germline assignment: CDR1 SGHVS and CDR2 FQNEAQ. Trimming left V 4 bases short and J 2 bases short, with 9 bases between. The length of the CDR3 is 15 residues. CDR3 nucleotides: TGTGCCAGCAGCTCACTCCGCCCTGGGGCCAACGTCCTGACTTTC. Residues: CASSSLRPGANVLTF.

This chain uses TRBV7-2 with TRBJ1-6, with TRBD1 matching 11 bases. This CDR3 has 16 amino acids. The germline CDR1 and CDR2 sequences are SGHTA and FQGNSA. Germline trimming cut 3 bases from V and 13 bases from J; bases unmatched to any gene: 11. The CDR3 DNA follows: TGTGCCAGCAGCTTTCCCGGACAGGGGGCATCGGCGCCCCTCCACTTT. It translates to CASSFPGQGASAPLHF. Variable domain in full (rest from reference TRBV7-2 and TRBJ1-6): GAGVSQSPSNKVTEKGKDVELRCDPISGHTALYWYRQSLGQGLEFLIYFQGNSAPDKSGLPSDRFSAERTGGSVSTLTIQRTQQEDSAVYLCASSFPGQGASAPLHFGNGTRLTVT.

In this sample, this clone turned up a few times. V gene TRBV29-1 combines with J gene TRBJ2-5, with 9 bases identical to TRBD1. The DNA end is more similar to TRBJ2-7, so the J call may be wrong. Germline V gene sequence: CDR1 SQVTM, CDR2 ANQGSEA. The CDR3 is 13 amino acids. The CDR3 bases are TGCAGCGTTGCGGGGACAGGGTCCTACGAGCAGTACTTC. It yields the protein CSVAGTGSYEQYF.

This clone has more than one count but fewer than ten. The chain has TRBV5-5 and TRBJ2-3, with a weak D call TRBD2 (6 bases). V lost 1 base and J 5 bases, leaving 20 bases between the germline ends. CDR3 length: 17 amino acids. CDR1 SGHKS and CDR2 YYEKEE come from the germline V gene (reference sequence). In nucleotides, the CDR3 is TGTGCCAGCAGCTTGCAAATCACGGGCTTGGGGGGAGATACGCAGTATTTT. Translating gives CASSLQITGLGGDTQYF.